The 3 T cell receptor beta chains below were found in one sample sequenced in a study of cytomegalovirus exposure and HLA in healthy donors. The PCR had 60 Vbeta and 13 Jbeta primers. Here immunoSEQ multiplex PCR was the method, and the copy in TCRdb shows in-frame clones only, minus some. This table holds 200,000 to 250,000 clones, approximately 83% found once. The source material was PBMCs. The receptors were sampled from a girl aged 5 to 17 in good health and CMV-seronegative.

The rearrangement links TRBV10-1 to TRBJ2-5; TRBD2 agrees at 7 bases. J was trimmed by 12 bases and V by 6 bases; bases with no gene match: 10. The germline V gene encodes CDR1 WNHNN and CDR2 SYGVQD (reference sequence). CDR3 length: 12 amino acids. DNA of the CDR3: TGCGCCAGCAGCGGAACAGGTGCGGGGGAGTACTTC. Its protein product is CASSGTGAGEYF.

CDR3 sequence: CASSFRDRVGEKLFF. CDR3 in DNA: TGTGCCAGCAGCTTCCGGGACAGGGTTGGTGAAAAACTGTTTTTT. The gene calls are TRBV7-6 and TRBJ1-4, with 9 positions matching TRBD1. Looked up from germline, CDR1 is SGHVS and CDR2 is FNYEAQ. The trim removed 3 bases at V and 7 bases at J, leaving 6 bases unmatched. The CDR3 covers 15 residues.

This rearrangement joins TRBV7-3 to TRBJ1-3; no reliable D call. V lost 5 bases to trimming and J lost 3 bases, with 17 bases between them. The CDR3 is 16 amino acids. Germline CDR1 and CDR2: SGHTA and FQGTGA. CDR3 region: CASSDLPGAGGNTIYF. In nucleotides, the CDR3 is TGTGCCAGCAGCGACCTACCAGGCGCGGGTGGAAACACCATATATTTT.